Reported below is one T cell receptor beta chain. This sample stems from a study of blood T cell repertoires in COVID-19. Study details: In each case, the material was cDNA or gDNA derived from T cells, B-cell-depleted T cells, or PBMCs.

Assay used: immunoSEQ multiplex PCR; TCRdb lists only in-frame clones, some missing. The table records approximately 250,000 clones, around nine tenths of them present only once. The V gene lost 5 bases and the J gene lost 0 bases, with 14 bases spanning the gap. The CDR3 runs to 15 residues. Per germline, CDR1 SGHAT and CDR2 FQDESV (reference sequence). Source material: peripheral blood. The V call is TRBV11-1, the J call TRBJ2-7; D may be TRBD2 (6 bases). This receptor was identified in a woman aged 55-70 years with COVID-19, enrolled during active disease. The CDR3 protein is CASSHRLGGSYEQYF. CDR3 DNA sequence: TGTGCCAGCAGCCACCGATTGGGGGGCTCCTACGAGCAGTACTTC.